This TCR beta chain was profiled in a study of OX40 agonist ivuxolimab in advanced cancers. Overall study context: The diagnoses of dose-escalation patients were hepatocellular carcinoma, melanoma, renal cell or head and neck cancer. Earlier treatment with anti-PD-1, anti-PD-L1 or anti-CTLA-4 was permitted, and 35% to 40% had received some.

Regarding the study as a whole: The authors also found low normalized T-cell clonal expansion in some nonresponders.

For this clone: Its antigen is not known.

Systemic immunosuppression or autoimmune disease history was grounds to exclude patients. Sequenced by immunoSEQ multiplex PCR; TCRdb stores in-frame clones only, minus some. In the table there are 20,000 to 25,000 clones, about four fifths of which are singletons. The CDR3 extends over 14 amino acids. The V end lost 9 bases, the J end lost 3 bases, and 16 bases lay between the germline ends. CDR1 and CDR2 from the germline V gene are SGHAT and FQDESV (reference sequence). The sequence derives from an adult with an advanced solid tumor such as melanoma, head and neck, liver or kidney cancer. The sample consisted of CD4+ or CD8+ T cells sorted from blood, taken in a trial of the OX40 agonist ivuxolimab. The rearrangement links TRBV11-1 to TRBJ2-3; D may be TRBD2 (6 bases). For the CDR3, the DNA is TGTGCCAGTGGGGTCGGGGGATGGACAGATACGCAGTATTTT. It specifies CASGVGGWTDTQYF.